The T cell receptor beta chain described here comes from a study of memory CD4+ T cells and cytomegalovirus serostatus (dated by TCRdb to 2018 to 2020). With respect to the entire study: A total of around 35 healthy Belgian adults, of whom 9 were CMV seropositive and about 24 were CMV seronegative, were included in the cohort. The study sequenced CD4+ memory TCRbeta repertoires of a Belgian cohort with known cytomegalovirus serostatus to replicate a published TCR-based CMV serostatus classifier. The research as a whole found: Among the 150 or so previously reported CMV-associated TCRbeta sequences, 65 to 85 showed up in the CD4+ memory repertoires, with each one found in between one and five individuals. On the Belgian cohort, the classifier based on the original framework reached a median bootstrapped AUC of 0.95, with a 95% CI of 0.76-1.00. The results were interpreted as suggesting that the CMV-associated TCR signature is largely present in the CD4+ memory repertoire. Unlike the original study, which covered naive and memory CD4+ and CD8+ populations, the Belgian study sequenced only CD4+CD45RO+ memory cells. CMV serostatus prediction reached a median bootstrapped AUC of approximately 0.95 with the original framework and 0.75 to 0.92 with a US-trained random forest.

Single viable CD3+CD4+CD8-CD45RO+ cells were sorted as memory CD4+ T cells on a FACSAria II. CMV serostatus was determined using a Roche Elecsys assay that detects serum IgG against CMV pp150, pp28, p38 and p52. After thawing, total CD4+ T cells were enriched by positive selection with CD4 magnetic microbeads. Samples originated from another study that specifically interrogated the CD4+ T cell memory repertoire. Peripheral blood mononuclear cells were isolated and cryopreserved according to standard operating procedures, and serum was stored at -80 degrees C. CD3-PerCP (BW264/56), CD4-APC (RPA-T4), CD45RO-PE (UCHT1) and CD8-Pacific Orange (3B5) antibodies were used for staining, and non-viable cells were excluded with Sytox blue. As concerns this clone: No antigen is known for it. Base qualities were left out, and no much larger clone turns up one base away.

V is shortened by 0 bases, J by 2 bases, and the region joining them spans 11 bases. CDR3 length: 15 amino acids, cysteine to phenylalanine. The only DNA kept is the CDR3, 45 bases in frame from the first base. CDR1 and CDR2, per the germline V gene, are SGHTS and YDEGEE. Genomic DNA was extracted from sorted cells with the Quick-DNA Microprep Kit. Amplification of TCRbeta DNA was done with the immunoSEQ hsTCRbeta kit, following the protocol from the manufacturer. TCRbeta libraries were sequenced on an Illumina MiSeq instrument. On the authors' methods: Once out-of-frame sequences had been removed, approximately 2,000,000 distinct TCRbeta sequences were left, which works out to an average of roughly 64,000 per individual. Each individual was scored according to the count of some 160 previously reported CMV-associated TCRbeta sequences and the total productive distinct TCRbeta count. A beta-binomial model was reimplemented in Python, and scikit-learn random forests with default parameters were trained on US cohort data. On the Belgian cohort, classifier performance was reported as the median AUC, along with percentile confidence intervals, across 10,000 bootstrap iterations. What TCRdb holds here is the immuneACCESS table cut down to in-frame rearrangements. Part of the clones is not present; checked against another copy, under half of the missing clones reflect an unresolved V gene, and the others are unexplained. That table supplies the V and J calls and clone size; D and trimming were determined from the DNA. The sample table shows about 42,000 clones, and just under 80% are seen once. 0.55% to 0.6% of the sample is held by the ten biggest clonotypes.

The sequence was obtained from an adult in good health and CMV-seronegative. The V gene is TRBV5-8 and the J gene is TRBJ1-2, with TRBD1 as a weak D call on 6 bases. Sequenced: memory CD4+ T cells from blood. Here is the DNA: TGTGCCAGCAGCTTGGATCTGGGGACAAACTATGGCTACACCTTC. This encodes CASSLDLGTNYGYTF.